This T cell receptor beta chain came from a study of CD8+ T cells in alopecia areata. Whole-study results and caveats: Sequenced scalp T cells also include alphabeta T cells resident in normal skin. Greater clonality was observed in lesional scalp samples, especially alopecia totalis/universalis, versus normal scalp.

The authors extracted RNA and reverse transcribed it into cDNA as the sequencing template. The method was immunoSEQ multiplex PCR; TCRdb's version includes in-frame clones alone and lacks a portion of them. The sample shows some 120,000 clones, around 50% of them seen only once. About this clone itself: Its specificity is unknown.

This CDR3 is built from 12 residues. The germline V gene has CDR1 SEHNR and CDR2 FQNEAQ (reference sequence). With 1 base removed from V and 7 bases from J, the gap between germline ends came to 8 bases. Those with alopecia areata gave lesional scalp punch biopsies and peripheral blood. Isolation of CD4+ and CD8+ T cells from PBMCs was achieved by sorting. This receptor was obtained from a human donor with alopecia areata. The sample comprised NKG2D-low CD8+ T cells sorted from blood. The chain carries TRBV7-9 and TRBJ2-7; D is uncertain. CDR3 in DNA: TGTGCCAGCAGCTTAGACCCCCGAGAGCAGTACTTC. Amino acids: CASSLDPREQYF.